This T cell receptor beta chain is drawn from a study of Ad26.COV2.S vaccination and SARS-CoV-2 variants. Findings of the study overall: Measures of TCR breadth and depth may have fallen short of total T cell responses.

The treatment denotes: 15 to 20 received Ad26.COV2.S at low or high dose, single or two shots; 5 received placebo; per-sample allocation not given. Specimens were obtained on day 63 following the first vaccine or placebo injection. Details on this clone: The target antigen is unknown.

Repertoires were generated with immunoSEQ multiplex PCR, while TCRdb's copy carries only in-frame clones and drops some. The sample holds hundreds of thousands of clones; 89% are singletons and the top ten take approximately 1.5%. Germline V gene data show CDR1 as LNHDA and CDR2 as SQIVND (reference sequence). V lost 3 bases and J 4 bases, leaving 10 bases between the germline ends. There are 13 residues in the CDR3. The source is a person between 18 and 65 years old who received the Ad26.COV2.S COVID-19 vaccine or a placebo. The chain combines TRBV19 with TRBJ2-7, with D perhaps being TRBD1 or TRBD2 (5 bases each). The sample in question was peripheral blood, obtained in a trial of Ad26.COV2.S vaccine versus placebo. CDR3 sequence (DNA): TGTGCCAGTAGTATGGGGGACCCATACGAGCAGTACTTC. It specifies CASSMGDPYEQYF.